This T cell receptor (beta chain) was sequenced for a study of STAT5B mutations in CD4+ large granular lymphocyte leukemia. The assay was immunoSEQ multiplex PCR, and TCRdb's table has in-frame clones only and misses some. The sample holds 37,000 or so clones, 70% to 85% seen once. The CDR3 length is 12 residues. CDR1 GTSNPN and CDR2 SVGIG come from the germline V gene (reference sequence). The germline V and J ends were trimmed by 7 bases and 8 bases, with 17 bases remaining between them. Sequencing was carried out using CD4+ T cells from blood buffy coats. This TCR came from a human donor in good health. The chain carries TRBV30 and TRBJ1-2; D is possibly TRBD1 (5 bases). For the CDR3, the DNA is TGTGCCTCCACAAAAAATCAGGGCGGCTACACCTTC. This sequence encodes CASTKNQGGYTF.